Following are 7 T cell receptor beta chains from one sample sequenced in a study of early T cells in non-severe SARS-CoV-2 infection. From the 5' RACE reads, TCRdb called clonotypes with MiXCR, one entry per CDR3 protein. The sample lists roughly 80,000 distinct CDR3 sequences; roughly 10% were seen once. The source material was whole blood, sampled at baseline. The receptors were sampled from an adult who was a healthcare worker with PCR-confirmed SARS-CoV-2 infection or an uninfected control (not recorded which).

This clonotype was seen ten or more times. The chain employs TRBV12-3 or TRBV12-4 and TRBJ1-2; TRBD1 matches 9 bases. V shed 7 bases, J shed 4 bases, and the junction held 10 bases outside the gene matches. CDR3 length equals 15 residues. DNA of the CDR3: TGTGCCAGCACCCCTACAGGGGGCGAAATCTATGGCTACACCTTC. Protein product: CASTPTGGEIYGYTF.

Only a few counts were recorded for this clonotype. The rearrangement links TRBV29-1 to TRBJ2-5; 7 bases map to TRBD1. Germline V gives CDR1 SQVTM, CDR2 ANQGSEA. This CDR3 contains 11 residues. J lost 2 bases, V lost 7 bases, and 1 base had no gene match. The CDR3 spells CSGGQQETQYF. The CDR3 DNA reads TGCAGCGGGGGACAGCAAGAGACCCAGTACTTC.

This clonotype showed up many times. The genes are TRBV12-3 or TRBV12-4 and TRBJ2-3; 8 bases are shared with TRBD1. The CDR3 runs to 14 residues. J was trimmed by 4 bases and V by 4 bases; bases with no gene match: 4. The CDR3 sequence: CASSSGGEADTQYF. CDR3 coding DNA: TGTGCCAGCAGTTCAGGGGGCGAGGCAGATACGCAGTATTTT.

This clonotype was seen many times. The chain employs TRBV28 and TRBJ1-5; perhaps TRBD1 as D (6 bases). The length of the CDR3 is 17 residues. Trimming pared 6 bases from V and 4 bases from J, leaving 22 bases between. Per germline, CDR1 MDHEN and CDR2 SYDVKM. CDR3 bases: TGTGCCAGCAGCCCTCGACTTTTACAGGGAATTAATCAGCCCCAGCATTTT. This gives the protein CASSPRLLQGINQPQHF.

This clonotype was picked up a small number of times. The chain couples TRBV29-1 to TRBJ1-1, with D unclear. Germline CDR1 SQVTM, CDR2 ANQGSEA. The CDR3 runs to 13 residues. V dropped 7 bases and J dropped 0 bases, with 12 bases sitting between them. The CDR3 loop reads CSAGNSMNTEAFF. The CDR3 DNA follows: TGCAGCGCCGGCAACAGTATGAACACTGAAGCTTTCTTT. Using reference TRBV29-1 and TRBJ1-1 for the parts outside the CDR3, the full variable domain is SAVISQKPSRDICQRGTSLTIQCQVDSQVTMMFWYRQQPGQSLTLIATANQGSEATYESGFVIDKFPISRPNLTFSTLTVSNMSPEDSSIYLCSAGNSMNTEAFFGQGTRLTVV.

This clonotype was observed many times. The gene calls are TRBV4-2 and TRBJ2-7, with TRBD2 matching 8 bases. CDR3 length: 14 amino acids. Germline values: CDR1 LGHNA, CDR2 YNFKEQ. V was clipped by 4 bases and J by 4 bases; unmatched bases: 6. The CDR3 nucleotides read TGTGCCAGCAGCCTAGAAAGCGGGGGATACGAGCAGTACTTC. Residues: CASSLESGGYEQYF.

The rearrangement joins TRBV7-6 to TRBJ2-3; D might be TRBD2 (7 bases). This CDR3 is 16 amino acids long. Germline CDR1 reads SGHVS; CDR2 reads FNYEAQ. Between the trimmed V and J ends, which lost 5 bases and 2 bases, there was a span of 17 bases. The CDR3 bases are TGTGCCAGCAGCCCCGGGGGGCCGGAGAACACAGATACGCAGTATTTT. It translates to CASSPGGPENTDTQYF. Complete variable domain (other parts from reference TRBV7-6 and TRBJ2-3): GAGVSQSPRYKVTKRGQDVALRCDPISGHVSLYWYRQALGQGPEFLTYFNYEAQQDKSGLPNDRFSAERPEGSISTLTIQRTEQRDSAMYRCASSPGGPENTDTQYFGPGTRLTVL.